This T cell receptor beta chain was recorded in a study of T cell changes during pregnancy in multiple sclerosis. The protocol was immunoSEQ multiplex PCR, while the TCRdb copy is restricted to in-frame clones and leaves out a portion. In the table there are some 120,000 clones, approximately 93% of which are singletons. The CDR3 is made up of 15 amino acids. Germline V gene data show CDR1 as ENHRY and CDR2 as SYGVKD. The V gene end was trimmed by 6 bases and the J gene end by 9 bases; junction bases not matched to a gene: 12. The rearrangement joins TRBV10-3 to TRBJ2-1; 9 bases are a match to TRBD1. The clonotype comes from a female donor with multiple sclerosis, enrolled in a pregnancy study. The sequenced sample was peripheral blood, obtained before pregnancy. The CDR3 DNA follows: TGTGCCATCAGGGAGGGGACAGGGACCTTGGGTGAGCAGTTCTTC. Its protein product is CAIREGTGTLGEQFF.